Listed below are T cell receptor beta chains from one sample, sequenced in a study of blood T cell repertoires in COVID-19. The table came from immunoSEQ multiplex PCR; TCRdb's copy has only in-frame clones and leaves some out. The sample carries more than 300,000 clones, 85% to 90% recorded once. Sequencing input: PBMCs or T cells enriched from blood (not recorded which). The receptors here all came from a woman younger than 35 who had recovered from COVID-19. Each CDR3 is given with its conserved first and last residue. The order of the fields is CDR3 protein, CDR3 DNA, V gene, D gene, clone size, J gene. A D gene is named only where the DNA matches it firmly. Clone sizes are given selectively: once, few, many, or a class where the clone is expanded.

CASSQSTGGLGYTF	TGTGCCAGCTCACAAAGCACAGGGGGCCTCGGCTACACCTTC	TRBV18	TRBD1	once	TRBJ1-2
CASSLSGVRGYTF	TGTGCCAGCAGTTTATCAGGGGTGAGGGGCTACACCTTC	TRBV27	.	.	TRBJ1-2
CASSLDPFPGELFF	TGTGCCAGCAGCTTAGACCCCTTTCCCGGGGAGCTGTTTTTT	TRBV11-3	.	.	TRBJ2-2
CASRRIQGSGANVLTF	TGTGCCAGCAGGCGAATACAGGGCTCTGGGGCCAACGTCCTGACTTTC	TRBV28	.	.	TRBJ2-6
CASRSSTTGELFF	TGTGCCAGCAGGTCCAGTACCACCGGGGAGCTGTTTTTT	TRBV28	.	.	TRBJ2-2
CATSRTGGADTQYF	TGTGCCACCAGTAGGACAGGGGGAGCAGATACGCAGTATTTT	TRBV24-1	TRBD1	.	TRBJ2-3
CASSRTGELRTGYTF	TGTGCCAGCTCACGGACAGGGGAATTGAGAACTGGCTACACCTTC	TRBV18	TRBD1	.	TRBJ1-2
CASSKQQGVQETQYF	TGTGCCAGTAGTAAGCAACAGGGGGTTCAAGAGACCCAGTACTTC	TRBV19	TRBD1	.	TRBJ2-5
CASSQGQGGSTEAFF	TGCGCCAGCAGTCAAGGGCAGGGAGGGTCAACTGAAGCTTTCTTT	TRBV23-1	.	.	TRBJ1-1
CATSDPNGQGRGNTIYF	TGTGCCACCAGTGATCCCAACGGACAGGGGCGAGGAAACACCATATATTTT	TRBV24-1	TRBD1	.	TRBJ1-3